Shown below are 23 T cell receptor beta chains from a single sample sequenced in a study of T cell responses to AZD1222 COVID-19 vaccine. Profiled with immunoSEQ multiplex PCR; TCRdb holds only in-frame clones, not every one. The repertoire holds 180,000 or so clones, with more than 85% as singletons. Sequenced here: peripheral blood, sampled 28 days after the second AZD1222 dose. The receptors come from an adult who received the AZD1222 COVID-19 vaccine.

The sample holds one count of this clone. The CDR3 DNA sequence: TGTGCCAGCTCACCCGGGGGCGCGAGTGAAAAACTGTTTTTT. It specifies CASSPGGASEKLFF. The genes are TRBV18 and TRBJ1-4; TRBD1 is a possible D gene (6 bases). Germline V gives CDR1 KGHSH, CDR2 LQKENI. There are 14 residues in the CDR3. Trimming took 3 bases from V and 7 from J, leaving 12 bases between them.

The V call is TRBV29-1, the J call TRBJ1-1; D remains ambiguous. The CDR3 loop spans 14 amino acids. The germline V gene has CDR1 SQVTM and CDR2 ANQGSEA. The germline V and J ends were trimmed by 1 base and 0 bases, with 9 bases remaining between them. The CDR3 nucleotides read TGCAGCGTTGAAGTCCGGGGATTGAACACTGAAGCTTTCTTT. As protein: CSVEVRGLNTEAFF.

This rearrangement joins TRBV5-1 to TRBJ1-5; weak D call: TRBD1 (5 bases). CDR1 SGHRS and CDR2 YFSETQ come from the germline V gene. CDR3 length: 14 residues. V was clipped by 0 bases and J by 7 bases, with 11 bases between them. Here the CDR3 reads CASSLGPGPQPQHF. The CDR3 coding sequence is TGCGCCAGCAGCTTGGGACCGGGGCCACAGCCCCAGCATTTT. The variable domain in full, completed from reference TRBV5-1 and TRBJ1-5, reads KAGVTQTPRYLIKTRGQQVTLSCSPISGHRSVSWYQQTPGQGLQFLFEYFSETQRNKGNFPGRFSGRQFSNSRSEMNVSTLELGDSALYLCASSLGPGPQPQHFGDGTRLSIL.

The chain recombines TRBV24-1 with TRBJ2-3; 11 bases fit TRBD2. This CDR3 spans 17 amino acids. V lost 4 bases and J lost 8; bases outside the gene matches: 13. Germline CDR1 and CDR2: KGHDR and SFDVKD. CDR3: CATSDRMTSGVVGTQYF. The CDR3 region has the DNA TGTGCCACCAGTGACCGCATGACTAGCGGGGTAGTTGGTACGCAGTATTTT.

The chain employs TRBV7-2 and TRBJ1-1; D gene uncertain. Germline loops: CDR1 SGHTA, CDR2 FQGNSA. The CDR3 spans 11 residues. Here the CDR3 reads CAVRENTEAFF. CDR3 DNA: TGTGCAGTTCGAGAGAACACTGAAGCTTTCTTT.

V is TRBV18 and J is TRBJ1-3; possibly TRBD1 for D (6 bases). Trimming removed 6 bases at V and 6 bases at J, with 18 bases between. CDR3 length equals 15 residues. The germline gives CDR1 KGHSH, CDR2 LQKENI. CDR3 DNA sequence: TGTGCCAGCTCCACCAGGGGCCGGGACGAAAACACCATATATTTT. This sequence encodes CASSTRGRDENTIYF.

The chain has TRBV4-1 and TRBJ1-1, with TRBD1 identical over 10 bases. CDR1 and CDR2 from the germline V gene are MGHRA and YSYEKL. V was clipped by 3 bases and J by 4 bases; unmatched bases: 8. The CDR3 covers 16 residues. The CDR3 sequence: CASSHLTGQGGTEAFF. The CDR3 nucleotides are TGCGCCAGCAGCCACCTAACTGGACAGGGGGGCACTGAAGCTTTCTTT.

The chain couples TRBV4-1 to TRBJ1-5; unclear D gene. With 2 bases removed from V and 7 bases from J, the gap between germline ends came to 9 bases. This CDR3 spans 13 amino acids. Per germline, CDR1 MGHRA and CDR2 YSYEKL. The CDR3 sequence: CASSQTPWQPQHF. Written as DNA, the CDR3 is TGCGCCAGCAGCCAAACCCCGTGGCAGCCCCAGCATTTT.

The J gene is TRBJ1-2, the V gene TRBV2; possibly TRBD1 for D (5 bases). V was clipped by 6 bases and J by 3 bases, with 11 bases between them. The CDR3 totals 13 residues. Germline loops: CDR1 SNHLY, CDR2 FYNNEI. The CDR3 reads CASSPTGDYGYTF. DNA of the CDR3: TGTGCCAGCAGCCCCACGGGGGACTATGGCTACACCTTC.

The V and J genes are TRBV10-2 and TRBJ2-3; D is perhaps TRBD1 (6 bases). Trimming took off 3 bases at V and 2 bases at J, with 21 bases between the two ends. This CDR3 has 18 residues. Germline V gene data show CDR1 as WSHSY and CDR2 as SAAADI. CDR3 bases: TGCGCCAGCAGTGATCGGACTTCAACAGGGTCTTCCACAGATACGCAGTATTTT. Translating gives CASSDRTSTGSSTDTQYF.

This chain connects TRBV5-1 to TRBJ2-3; D is perhaps TRBD1 (6 bases). CDR3 size: 14 residues. Germline CDR1 reads SGHRS; CDR2 reads YFSETQ. V dropped 3 bases and J dropped 4 bases, with 12 bases sitting between them. The CDR3 is CASSSTTGPDTQYF. Here the CDR3 DNA reads TGCGCCAGCAGCTCTACCACAGGGCCAGATACGCAGTATTTT.

The J gene is TRBJ2-1, the V gene TRBV3-1 (or the pseudogene TRBV3-2); 7 nucleotides line up with TRBD1. The CDR3 has 17 amino acids. Germline V gives CDR1 LGHDT, CDR2 YNNKEL (reference sequence). J lost 3 bases, V lost 2 bases, and 10 bases had no gene match. CDR3 nucleotides: TGTGCCAGCAGCCAAAGGTGGGGGACAGCCGTCTACAATGAGCAGTTCTTC. As protein: CASSQRWGTAVYNEQFF.

The rearrangement joins TRBV6-5 to TRBJ1-1; D unresolved. V was shortened by 2 bases and J by 0 bases, with 4 bases between the two germline ends. The CDR3 is made up of 13 amino acids. The germline gives CDR1 MNHEY, CDR2 SVGAGI. CDR3 loop: CASSYAVNTEAFF. The DNA of the CDR3 is TGTGCCAGCAGTTACGCAGTGAACACTGAAGCTTTCTTT.

V and J are TRBV18 and TRBJ2-1; weak D call: TRBD2 (6 bases). V shed 6 bases and J shed 2 bases, with 11 bases lying between them. CDR3 length equals 14 residues. CDR1 and CDR2 (germline): KGHSH, LQKENI. The CDR3 protein is CASSPRTTYNEQFF. DNA for the CDR3: TGTGCCAGCTCTCCGCGGACTACCTACAATGAGCAGTTCTTC.

The V call is TRBV5-1, the J call TRBJ2-2; D is uncertain. The germline gives CDR1 SGHRS, CDR2 YFSETQ. The ends were cut back, 1 base at V and 0 bases at J, with 7 bases in the middle. The CDR3 length is 15 residues. The CDR3 nucleotides are TGCGCCAGCAGCTTGCCGACATCGAACACCGGGGAGCTGTTTTTT. It is translated as CASSLPTSNTGELFF.

On this clone itself: One junction end does not reproduce the germline sequence, and a read error may be involved. The V gene is TRBV7-9, the J gene TRBJ1-1; D is undetermined. CDR3 size: 15 residues. In germline, CDR1 is SEHNR, CDR2 FQNEAQ (reference sequence). This CDR3 reads CASSLQNSPNAEAFF. In nucleotides, the CDR3 is TGTGCCAGCAGCTTACAGAACTCCCCGAACGCTGAAGCTTTCTTT. The variable domain in full, completed from reference TRBV7-9 and TRBJ1-1, reads DTGVSQNPRHKITKRGQNVTFRCDPISEHNRLYWYRQTLGQGPEFLTYFQNEAQLEKSRLLSDRFSAERPKGSFSTLEIQRTEQGDSAMYLCASSLQNSPNAEAFFGQGTRLTVV.

The chain recombines TRBV5-4 with TRBJ1-2; D not resolved. The CDR3 has 11 amino acids. The V gene lost 0 bases and the J gene lost 8 bases, with 5 bases spanning the gap. Germline CDR1 is SGHNT and CDR2 is YYREEE (reference sequence). The CDR3 is CASSLGWGYTF. CDR3 in DNA: TGTGCCAGCAGCTTGGGGTGGGGCTACACCTTC.

The chain is built from TRBV7-6 and TRBJ2-1; 10 nucleotides agree with TRBD2. Trimming at V came to 8 bases and at J to 3 bases, leaving 1 base not matched to a gene. This CDR3 is built from 13 residues. Germline V CDR1 and CDR2: SGHVS, FNYEAQ. The DNA of the CDR3 is TGTGCCAGCGGGACTAGCGTCTACAATGAGCAGTTCTTC. Translated: CASGTSVYNEQFF.

The chain couples TRBV7-6 to TRBJ1-3; D is unclear. There are 17 residues in the CDR3. Germline lookup yields CDR1 SGHVS and CDR2 FNYEAQ. V was trimmed by 1 base and J by 0 bases, leaving 13 bases between them. CDR3 coding DNA: TGTGCCAGCAGCTTAGTCGCACCGGTGAGCTCTGGAAACACCATATATTTT. Translation gives CASSLVAPVSSGNTIYF.

The V gene is TRBV7-2, the J gene TRBJ1-6, with D perhaps TRBD1 (6 bases). CDR3 length equals 19 residues. V was trimmed by 6 bases and J by 4 bases, leaving 25 bases between them. Germline values: CDR1 SGHTA, CDR2 FQGNSA. Here the CDR3 DNA reads TGTGCCAGCAGTAAAATCCCGGTGGGTGGGGGGCATTATAATTCACCCCTCCACTTT. Translation gives CASSKIPVGGGHYNSPLHF. Together with reference TRBV7-2 and TRBJ1-6, the CDR3 gives the full variable domain: GAGVSQSPSNKVTEKGKDVELRCDPISGHTALYWYRQSLGQGLEFLIYFQGNSAPDKSGLPSDRFSAERTGGSVSTLTIQRTQQEDSAVYLCASSKIPVGGGHYNSPLHFGNGTRLTVT.

V gene TRBV5-1 combines with J gene TRBJ1-4; D remains ambiguous. The CDR3 is 13 residues long. V lost 0 bases and J 10 bases, leaving 10 bases between the germline ends. Germline V gene lookup returns CDR1 SGHRS and CDR2 YFSETQ. CDR3 DNA sequence: TGCGCCAGCAGCTTGGAGGGAAAGGGAAAACTGTTTTTT. This gives the protein CASSLEGKGKLFF. Complete variable domain (other parts from reference TRBV5-1 and TRBJ1-4): KAGVTQTPRYLIKTRGQQVTLSCSPISGHRSVSWYQQTPGQGLQFLFEYFSETQRNKGNFPGRFSGRQFSNSRSEMNVSTLELGDSALYLCASSLEGKGKLFFGSGTQLSVL.

The chain joins TRBV12-3 or TRBV12-4 to TRBJ1-5, with 8 bases lining up with TRBD1. V was pared by 8 bases and J by 3 bases, with 3 bases of the junction left unmatched. CDR3 length: 13 amino acids. The CDR3 DNA is TGTGCCAGCCGACAGGGGAACAATCAGCCCCAGCATTTT. This gives the protein CASRQGNNQPQHF.

The genes are TRBV18 and TRBJ1-4; D remains ambiguous. Trimming left V 3 bases short and J 8 bases short, with 10 bases between. Per germline, CDR1 KGHSH and CDR2 LQKENI. This CDR3 has 13 amino acids. CDR3 loop: CASSPRAQEKLFF. CDR3 nucleotide sequence: TGTGCCAGCTCACCGCGGGCTCAAGAAAAACTGTTTTTT.